The subject of this entry is one T cell receptor (beta chain). This entry belongs to a study of blood T cell repertoires in COVID-19. Across the whole study: From the United States, Italy and Spain came samples of acute and convalescent COVID-19. T cells, B-cell-depleted T cells, or PBMCs supplied cDNA or gDNA.

Generated by immunoSEQ multiplex PCR, the TCRdb table keeps only in-frame clones and is missing some. The repertoire holds about 39,000 clones, approximately 85% seen once, with more than 8% in the top ten. J was trimmed by 0 bases and V by 6 bases; bases with no gene match: 22. The CDR3 covers 20 residues. Germline V CDR1 and CDR2: KGHSH, LQKENI. Sequenced input: peripheral blood. The receptor was isolated from a human donor in a cohort sampled during active COVID-19. The rearrangement joins TRBV18 to TRBJ1-1, with 7 bases that match TRBD1. Here the CDR3 reads CASSGLGGGGGGYMNTEAFF. The DNA for the CDR3 is TGTGCCAGCTCGGGATTAGGGGGCGGTGGTGGAGGGTACATGAACACTGAAGCTTTCTTT.